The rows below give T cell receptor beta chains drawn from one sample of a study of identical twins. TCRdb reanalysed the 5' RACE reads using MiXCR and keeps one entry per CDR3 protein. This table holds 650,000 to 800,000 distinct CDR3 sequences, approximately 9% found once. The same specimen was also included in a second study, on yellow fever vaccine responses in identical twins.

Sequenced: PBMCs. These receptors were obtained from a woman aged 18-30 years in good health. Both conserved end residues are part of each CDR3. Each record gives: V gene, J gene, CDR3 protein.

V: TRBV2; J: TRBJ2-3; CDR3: CASTSSYFTDTQYF
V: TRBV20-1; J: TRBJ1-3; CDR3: CSAPLENTIYF
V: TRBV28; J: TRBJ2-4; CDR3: CASSSFWPTDREGAIQYF
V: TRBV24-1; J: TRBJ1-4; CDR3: CATSEGTGKYEKLFF
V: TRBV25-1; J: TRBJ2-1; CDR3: CASTGDPGTSGHNEQFF
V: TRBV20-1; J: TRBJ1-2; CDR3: CSAGGTGSYYGYTF
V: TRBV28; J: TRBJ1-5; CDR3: CASRAKTGWNQPQHF
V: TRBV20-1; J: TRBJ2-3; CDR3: CSMLVPGGTQYF
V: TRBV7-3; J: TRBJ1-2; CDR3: CASSLGGGVGYGYTF
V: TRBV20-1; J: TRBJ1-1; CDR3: CSALQGGNTEAFF
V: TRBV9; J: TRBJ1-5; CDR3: CASSVDGNQPQHF
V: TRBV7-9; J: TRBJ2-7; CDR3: CASSLLKGGQGGDEQYF
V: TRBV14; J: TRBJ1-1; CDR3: CASSPWGGNTEAFF
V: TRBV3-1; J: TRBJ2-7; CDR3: CAFSTLFGLAGGPGEQYF
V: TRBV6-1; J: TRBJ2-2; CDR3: CAGGLATGELFF
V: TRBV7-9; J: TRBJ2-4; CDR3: CASSFNGDIQYF
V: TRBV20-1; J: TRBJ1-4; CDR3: CSASARRTGTEKLFF
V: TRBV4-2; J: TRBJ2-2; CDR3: CASSQELAVGRGELFF
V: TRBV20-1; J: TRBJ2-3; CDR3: CSVSYGGTRRTDTQYF
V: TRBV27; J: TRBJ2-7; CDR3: CASSPTGRTYEQYF
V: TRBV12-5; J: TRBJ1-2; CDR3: CAILGAYGYTF
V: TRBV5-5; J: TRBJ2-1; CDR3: CASSYTSGRSYNEQFF
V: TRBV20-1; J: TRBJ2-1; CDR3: CSANRLAISEQFF
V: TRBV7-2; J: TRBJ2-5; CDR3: CASSQRLAGIETQYF
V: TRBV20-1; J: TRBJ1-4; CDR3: CSARARGGEKLFF
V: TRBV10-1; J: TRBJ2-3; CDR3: CASSDSRPTDTQYF
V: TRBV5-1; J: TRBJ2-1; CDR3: CASTPGLAGGEQFF
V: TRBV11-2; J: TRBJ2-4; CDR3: CASSLDGRAKNIQYF
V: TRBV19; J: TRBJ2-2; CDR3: CASSIRGQDTGELFF
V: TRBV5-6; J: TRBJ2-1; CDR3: CASSLGPPPMEGNEQFF
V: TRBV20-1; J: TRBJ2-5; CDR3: CSARDLATVLQETQYF
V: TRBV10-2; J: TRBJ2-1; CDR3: CASSDRGLAGGYNEQFF
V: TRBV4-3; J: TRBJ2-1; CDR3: CASSPGTSGPLTYNEQSF
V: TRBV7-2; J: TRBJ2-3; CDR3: CASSLMLQPDTQYF
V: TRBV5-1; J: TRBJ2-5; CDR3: CASSLLGGPETQYF
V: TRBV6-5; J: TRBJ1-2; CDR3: CASSYNEGALGYTF
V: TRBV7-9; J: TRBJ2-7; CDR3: CASSNPGQNNEQYF
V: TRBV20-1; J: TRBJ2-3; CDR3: CSAREQRTDTQYF